The 25 T cell receptor beta chains listed next were all sequenced from one sample in a study of response to subunit inactivated influenza vaccine (dated by TCRdb to between 2017 and 2018). The receptor library was made with RT-PCR. Sequencing was performed on an Illumina HiSeq 2500. Through fastp at Q25 and MiXCR, TCRdb rebuilt clones from the public reads, retaining in-frame beta chains. Every distinct CDR3 protein forms one entry, paired with its most common genes and DNA. The sample has 450,000 to 550,000 distinct CDR3 sequences on record, around 25% of them singletons. The top ten clones comprise around 2% of the sample. The sequencing here drew on CD4+ T cells sorted from PBMCs, taken 5 days after vaccination. These receptor sequences come from a man in his fifties who received an inactivated influenza vaccine. Donor details come from another sample of the same person, matched by shared clones.

This clonotype was picked up a small number of times. The genes are TRBV12-3 or TRBV12-4 and TRBJ1-2, with a weak D call TRBD1 (5 bases). Between the trimmed V and J ends, which lost 6 bases and 8 bases, there was a span of 16 bases. The CDR3 extends over 13 amino acids. The CDR3 sequence: CASRITERGGYTF. The CDR3 region has the DNA TGTGCCAGCAGGATTACGGAAAGGGGAGGCTACACCTTC.

The J gene is TRBJ2-2, the V gene TRBV20-1; maybe TRBD1 (6 bases). The germline V and J ends were trimmed by 5 bases and 6 bases, with 16 bases remaining between them. The germline CDR1 and CDR2 sequences are DFQATT and SNEGSKA (reference sequence). The CDR3 spans 14 residues. CDR3 residues: CSALTGRGAGELFF. The CDR3 DNA sequence: TGCAGTGCTCTGACAGGACGAGGTGCCGGGGAGCTGTTTTTT.

This clonotype was counted only a few times. This sequence joins TRBV28 and TRBJ1-2; 8 bases line up with TRBD1. CDR1 and CDR2 from the germline V gene are MDHEN and SYDVKM. V trimming: 4 bases; J trimming: 13 bases; junction bases outside the gene matches: 8. This CDR3 spans 12 amino acids. This chain's CDR3 is CASSYLDRASTF. CDR3 nucleotides: TGTGCCAGCAGTTATTTGGACAGGGCTTCCACCTTC.

The V and J genes are TRBV20-1 and TRBJ2-7; 11 bases are a match to TRBD2. The CDR3 totals 17 residues. Trimming cost V 6 bases and J 7 bases; bases outside gene matches: 20. Germline V gives CDR1 DFQATT, CDR2 SNEGSKA (reference sequence). This CDR3 is CSAKPNSVLAGVGEQYF. The CDR3 DNA reads as TGCAGTGCCAAGCCAAACTCGGTACTAGCGGGAGTGGGTGAGCAGTACTTC.

CDR3 sequence reads: CSANPPTGTTNEKLFF. The DNA for the CDR3 is TGCAGTGCTAATCCGCCCACAGGGACGACTAATGAAAAACTGTTTTTT. The gene calls are TRBV20-1 and TRBJ1-4; possible D gene TRBD1, 6 bases. The CDR3 consists of 16 residues. The V end was cut by 4 bases, the J end by 2 bases, with 17 bases between. Per the germline V gene, CDR1 is DFQATT and CDR2 is SNEGSKA (reference sequence).

The gene calls are TRBV7-2 and TRBJ1-2; 7 nucleotides match TRBD1. There are 16 residues in the CDR3. Germline values: CDR1 SGHTA, CDR2 FQGNSA. J gave up 6 bases and V 1 base, and 11 bases lay outside the gene matches. CDR3 region: CASSLGTNRGRDGYTF. Written as DNA, the CDR3 is TGTGCCAGCAGCTTAGGGACTAACAGGGGAAGGGATGGCTACACCTTC.

This clonotype was seen a few times. The chain combines TRBV7-6 with TRBJ2-1; the D gene is possibly TRBD2 (6 bases). The CDR3 runs 16 residues. Between the trimmed V and J ends, which lost 3 bases and 1 base, there was a span of 13 bases. The germline V gene encodes CDR1 SGHVS and CDR2 FNYEAQ. The DNA for the CDR3 is TGTGCCAGCAGCTTGTTTGGCGGGATGTCCTACAATGAGCAGTTCTTC. Protein: CASSLFGGMSYNEQFF.

This clonotype has more than one count but fewer than ten. J is TRBJ2-5 and V is TRBV7-2, with D tentatively TRBD2 (6 bases). Germline CDR1 reads SGHTA; CDR2 reads FQGNSA. Trimming took off 0 bases at V and 2 bases at J, with 10 bases between the two ends. The CDR3 sequence is 15 residues long. CDR3 coding DNA: TGTGCCAGCAGCTTAGCGGGACTCCCACAAGAGACCCAGTACTTC. Amino acid sequence: CASSLAGLPQETQYF. The full variable domain, its missing parts supplied by reference TRBV7-2 and TRBJ2-5, is GAGVSQSPSNKVTEKGKDVELRCDPISGHTALYWYRQSLGQGLEFLIYFQGNSAPDKSGLPSDRFSAERTGGSVSTLTIQRTQQEDSAVYLCASSLAGLPQETQYFGPGTRLLVL.

Many counts were recorded for this clonotype. The chain employs TRBV11-2 and TRBJ2-3, with 11 bases matching TRBD2. This CDR3 is built from 19 residues. Germline V lookup: CDR1 SGHAT, CDR2 FQNNGV. The J segment lost 0 bases and the V segment lost 7 bases, leaving 15 bases of the junction unmatched. CDR3 sequence: CASKRTSGGSGYSTDTQYF. The CDR3 DNA reads TGTGCCAGCAAGCGCACTAGCGGGGGATCAGGGTATAGCACAGATACGCAGTATTTT.

As DNA, the CDR3 is TGTGCCAGCAGCCAAGAACAGGGAAACTATGGCTACACCTTC. Translated: CASSQEQGNYGYTF. The chain couples TRBV4-2 to TRBJ1-2, with D perhaps matching TRBD1 (6 bases). Germline values: CDR1 LGHNA, CDR2 YNFKEQ. V lost 0 bases to trimming and J lost 2 bases, with 7 bases between them. The CDR3 consists of 14 residues.

This chain joins TRBV28 and TRBJ2-1; tentatively, D is TRBD2 (5 bases). The ends were cut back, 5 bases at V and 4 bases at J, with 18 bases in the middle. Germline V gene data show CDR1 as MDHEN and CDR2 as SYDVKM. CDR3 length: 16 amino acids. CDR3 sequence (DNA): TGTGCCAGCAGTCTACCGGGGAAGAGGGTTTACAATGAGCAGTTCTTC. Protein: CASSLPGKRVYNEQFF.

The genes are TRBV12-3 or TRBV12-4 and TRBJ2-7; D unclear. This CDR3 region has 14 residues. With 3 bases removed from V and 6 bases from J, the gap between germline ends came to 15 bases. Here the CDR3 reads CASSFGVGRSEQYF. The DNA of the CDR3 is TGTGCCAGCAGTTTTGGGGTAGGGCGGAGCGAGCAGTACTTC.

This clonotype was counted only a few times. This chain links TRBV20-1 with TRBJ2-3, with 9 bases matching TRBD2. The CDR3 is 13 residues long. Unmatched junction bases numbered 3, after V lost 5 bases and J lost 3 bases. Germline V gene lookup returns CDR1 DFQATT and CDR2 SNEGSKA (reference sequence). The CDR3 DNA is TGCAGTGCTCCCGGACTAGCGACAGATACGCAGTATTTT. Protein sequence: CSAPGLATDTQYF.

The chain joins TRBV12-3 or TRBV12-4 to TRBJ2-3; the D call may be TRBD1 or TRBD2 (5 bases each). Trimming took off 7 bases at V and 10 bases at J, with 18 bases between the two ends. This CDR3 has 13 residues. CDR3 sequence (DNA): TGTGCCAGCACCCGAGGGGTTGGGGATTCGCAGTATTTT. As protein: CASTRGVGDSQYF.

This clonotype has just one count. The CDR3 sequence is CASSQRNNEQFF. CDR3 nucleotide sequence: TGTGCCAGCAGTCAAAGGAACAATGAGCAGTTCTTC. The chain combines TRBV7-2 with TRBJ2-1; no reliable D call. Per the germline V gene, CDR1 is SGHTA and CDR2 is FQGNSA. V was pared by 6 bases and J by 5 bases, with 8 bases between. This CDR3 has 12 residues.

This rearrangement joins TRBV15 to TRBJ2-7; 9 bases fit TRBD2. The CDR3 contains 17 residues. V lost 0 bases, J lost 5 bases, and 11 bases stayed unmatched. The germline V gene has CDR1 LNHNV and CDR2 YYDKDF (reference sequence). CDR3 sequence (DNA): TGTGCCACCAGCAGAGACTCCTTGCGGGAGGGTGGTAACGAGCAGTACTTC. It codes for CATSRDSLREGGNEQYF. Variable domain in full (rest from reference TRBV15 and TRBJ2-7): DAMVIQNPRYQVTQFGKPVTLSCSQTLNHNVMYWYQQKSSQAPKLLFHYYDKDFNNEADTPDNFQSRRPNTSFCFLDIRSPGLGDTAMYLCATSRDSLREGGNEQYFGPGTRLTVT.

This clonotype was picked up a small number of times. This sequence joins TRBV5-6 and TRBJ1-6; D is unclear. V lost 0 bases, J lost 12 bases, and 16 bases lay in between. CDR1 SGHDT and CDR2 YYEEEE come from the germline V gene. The CDR3 is 15 residues long. CDR3 sequence reads: CASSLAATSVEPLHF. DNA for the CDR3: TGTGCCAGCAGCTTGGCCGCAACGTCAGTTGAACCCCTCCACTTT.

The chain has TRBV7-9 and TRBJ2-6; D call uncertain. CDR1 is SEHNR and CDR2 is FQNEAQ in the germline V gene (reference sequence). Deletions cut 5 bases from V and 9 bases from J, with 11 bases between. This CDR3 spans 13 amino acids. The CDR3 region has the DNA TGTGCCAGCAGCAGTGACAACCTCAACGTCCTGACTTTC. Its translation is CASSSDNLNVLTF.

This clonotype occurred a few times. The rearrangement links TRBV7-8 to TRBJ1-3; no firm D call. There are 15 residues in the CDR3. Trimming shortened V by 4 bases and J by 0 bases, and 10 bases separated the two germline ends. Germline V CDR1 and CDR2: SGHVS, FQNEAQ. The CDR3 protein is CASSSGGSSGNTIYF. The CDR3 DNA is TGTGCCAGCAGCTCCGGCGGCAGCTCTGGAAACACCATATATTTT.

The chain is built from TRBV27 and TRBJ2-1, with 8 bases matching TRBD1. CDR3 size: 16 residues. The germline gives CDR1 MNHEY, CDR2 SMNVEV (reference sequence). V was pared by 1 base and J by 12 bases, with 14 bases of the junction left unmatched. The CDR3 bases are TGTGCCAGCAGTTTATTGTTCGGACAGGGACCCAAAACGCAGTTCTTC. It translates to CASSLLFGQGPKTQFF.

This chain joins TRBV11-1 and TRBJ2-6, with a possible D match to TRBD1 (7 bases). Trimming shortened V by 5 bases and J by 1 base, and 18 bases separated the two germline ends. This CDR3 comprises 18 residues. CDR1 and CDR2 from the germline V gene are SGHAT and FQDESV (reference sequence). CDR3 nucleotide sequence: TGTGCCAGCAGCCGGGAGACAGGGTCCGTATCTGGGGCCAACGTCCTGACTTTC. It specifies CASSRETGSVSGANVLTF.

This clonotype was picked up many times. V usage is TRBV24-1 and J usage is TRBJ2-2; D not certain. The V end lost 6 bases, the J end lost 3 bases, and 1 base lay between the germline ends. This CDR3 region has 11 residues. The germline CDR1 and CDR2 sequences are KGHDR and SFDVKD. Here the CDR3 reads CATSYTGELFF. The CDR3 DNA reads as TGTGCCACCAGTTACACCGGGGAGCTGTTTTTT.

A few counts support this clonotype. This sequence joins TRBV7-9 and TRBJ2-1; 8 bases match TRBD1. Trimming cost V 5 bases and J 2 bases; bases outside gene matches: 8. CDR3 length equals 16 residues. Germline loops: CDR1 SEHNR, CDR2 FQNEAQ (reference sequence). CDR3 DNA sequence: TGTGCCAGCAGCCCCTGGACAGGGTCCCCCTACAATGAGCAGTTCTTC. Protein sequence: CASSPWTGSPYNEQFF.

This clonotype was seen more than once but under ten times. This chain links TRBV25-1 with TRBJ2-3; D might be TRBD1 or TRBD2, each matching 5 bases. The germline V and J ends were trimmed by 3 bases and 8 bases, with 9 bases remaining between them. Germline CDR1 MGHDK, CDR2 SYGVNS. This CDR3 is 12 amino acids long. Here the CDR3 reads CASSDDGGTQYF. The CDR3 bases are TGTGCCAGCAGTGATGATGGGGGTACGCAGTATTTT.

The rearrangement joins TRBV20-1 to TRBJ2-1; 10 bases are a match to TRBD2. J lost 10 bases, V lost 3 bases, and 3 bases had no gene match. In germline, CDR1 is DFQATT, CDR2 SNEGSKA (reference sequence). This CDR3 has 12 amino acids. CDR3 residues: CSARRTSGEQFF. The CDR3 region has the DNA TGCAGTGCTAGGAGGACTAGCGGCGAGCAGTTCTTC.